This entry is about one TCR beta chain. Its matching antigen is unknown. Generated by immunoSEQ multiplex PCR, the TCRdb table keeps only in-frame clones and is missing some. The sample records roughly 60,000 clones, 91% being singletons. Germline V gene sequence: CDR1 MNHEY, CDR2 SMNVEV (reference sequence). This CDR3 is built from 14 residues. J lost 6 bases, V lost 6 bases, and 9 bases had no gene match. The source of the sample is a study of OX40 agonist ivuxolimab in advanced cancers. Study details: Dosing consisted of intravenous ivuxolimab at 0.01 to 10 mg/kg every 2 weeks. Patients with prior anti-PD-1, anti-PD-L1 or anti-CTLA-4 therapy were eligible; 40% had some. Study outcomes and limitations: On average, CD8+ T cells showed a greater number of expanded clones than CD4+.

At cycle 4 day 1, cycle 7 day 1, and baseline, blood was sampled. This rearrangement joins TRBV27 to TRBJ2-3, with TRBD2 matching 7 bases. This clonotype was sampled from an adult with an advanced solid tumor such as melanoma, head and neck, liver or kidney cancer. The source material was CD4+ or CD8+ T cells sorted from blood, sampled in a trial of the OX40 agonist ivuxolimab. The CDR3 loop is CASRAGRGVDTQYF. The CDR3, as DNA: TGTGCCAGCAGGGCAGGGAGGGGTGTCGATACGCAGTATTTT.